This TCR beta chain was sequenced during a study of cytomegalovirus exposure and HLA in healthy donors. The PCR ran on 60 Vbeta and 13 Jbeta primers. Libraries were prepared by immunoSEQ multiplex PCR; TCRdb keeps only in-frame clonotypes and omits some of them. The sample carries 130,000 or so clones, roughly three quarters recorded once. The CDR3 covers 14 residues. Germline CDR1 is MDHEN and CDR2 is SYDVKM. V gave up 2 bases and J gave up 4 bases, with 11 bases separating them. Sequenced input: PBMCs. The TCR comes from a man younger than 40 in good health and CMV-seronegative. This chain links TRBV28 with TRBJ1-2; perhaps TRBD1 as D (6 bases). The CDR3 DNA reads TGTGCCAGCAGTTTAGGACAGTCGAGCTATGGCTACACCTTC. Protein product: CASSLGQSSYGYTF.